These T cell receptor beta chains were read from a single sample in a study of blood T cell repertoires in COVID-19. Profiled with immunoSEQ multiplex PCR; TCRdb holds only in-frame clones, not every one. The top ten hold roughly 4.6% of the sample, which has over 250,000 clones, about 82% seen once. The sequencing input was peripheral blood. The receptors originated from a man aged 50 or older with active or convalescent COVID-19. CDR3s include the opening cysteine and the closing phenylalanine or tryptophan. D genes are given only for firm matches. Rows give clone size only sometimes, using once, few, many, or a class for an expanded clone.

>-|TRBJ1-3|TRBV4-1|-|15
CASSQDRGAGNTIYF
TGCGCCAGCAGCCAAGACAGGGGAGCTGGAAACACCATATATTTT
>-|TRBJ1-6|TRBV9|-|15
CASSPLGLDSSPLHF
TGTGCCAGCAGCCCCCTGGGACTGGATAGTTCACCCCTCCACTTT
>-|TRBJ2-7|TRBV14|-|13
CASSQVGSYEQYF
TGTGCCAGCAGCCAAGTTGGGAGCTACGAGCAGTACTTC
>TRBD2|TRBJ2-3|TRBV19|-|20
CASSIFIGRVAGGSTDTQYF
TGTGCCAGTAGTATTTTCATCGGCCGTGTGGCGGGAGGCAGCACAGATACGCAGTATTTT
>TRBD1|TRBJ2-3|TRBV19|-|15
CASSDRGRGTDTQYF
TGTGCCAGTAGTGACAGGGGGCGGGGCACAGATACGCAGTATTTT
>-|TRBJ1-3|TRBV28|once|13
CATTRGAGNTIYF
TGTGCCACCACTCGGGGGGCTGGAAACACCATATATTTT
>-|TRBJ2-7|TRBV19|-|14
CASSIEGPLGEQYF
TGTGCCAGTAGTATTGAGGGCCCGCTAGGGGAGCAGTACTTC
>-|TRBJ1-1|TRBV5-4|-|14
CASSLGGRNTEAFF
TGTGCCAGCAGCTTGGGGGGGCGAAACACTGAAGCTTTCTTT
>TRBD1|TRBJ2-7|TRBV11-1|-|16
CASSLGLGDSRYEQYF
TGTGCCAGCAGCTTAGGGCTGGGGGACAGCCGCTACGAGCAGTACTTC
>-|TRBJ2-7|TRBV6-5|few|15
CASSFGPGIFDEQYF
-
>-|TRBJ1-4|TRBV5-1|-|15
CASSLDVQDWEKLFF
TGCGCCAGCAGCTTGGACGTCCAGGACTGGGAAAAACTGTTTTTT
>TRBD1|TRBJ2-3|TRBV29-1|-|14
CSVVQGSPTDTQYF
TGCAGCGTGGTACAGGGGTCCCCCACAGATACGCAGTATTTT
>-|TRBJ1-6|TRBV4-3|-|15
CASSPAGTRSSPLHF
TGCGCCAGCAGCCCAGCCGGGACTAGGAGTTCACCCCTCCACTTT
>-|TRBJ2-7|TRBV5-8|-|13
CASSPGINYEQYF
TGTGCCAGCTCTCCCGGGATCAACTACGAGCAGTACTTC
>-|TRBJ2-3|TRBV7-2|-|15
CASSPTGVRTDTQYF
TGTGCCAGCAGCCCTACGGGAGTGAGAACAGATACGCAGTATTTT
>TRBD1|TRBJ1-5|TRBV19|few|16
CASRGTGEFGNQPQHF
TGTGCCAGTAGGGGGACAGGGGAATTCGGCAATCAGCCCCAGCATTTT
>-|TRBJ2-1|TRBV18|-|12
CASSPLAPEQFF
TGTGCCAGCTCACCACTAGCGCCAGAGCAGTTCTTC
>-|TRBJ2-3|TRBV6-2/TRBV6-3|-|16
CASSRRQFSSTDTQYF
TGTGCCAGCAGTCGGCGACAGTTTTCTAGCACAGATACGCAGTATTTT
>-|TRBJ2-1|TRBV27|-|16
CASSFSVGGFSYEQFF
TGTGCCAGCAGTTTCTCCGTCGGGGGTTTTTCGTATGAGCAGTTCTTC
>-|TRBJ2-7|TRBV12-3/TRBV12-4|-|12
CASRQGGSEQYF
TGTGCCAGCCGGCAAGGAGGTTCCGAGCAGTACTTC
>TRBD1|TRBJ1-2|TRBV28|-|15
CASRRTGAGSYGYTF
TGTGCCAGCCGGCGGACAGGGGCCGGTAGCTATGGCTACACCTTC
>-|TRBJ1-2|TRBV29-1|-|12
CSVGRQGSGYTF
TGCAGCGTTGGTAGGCAGGGGAGTGGCTACACCTTC
>-|TRBJ2-7|TRBV29-1|few|12
CSVVADSYEQYF
TGCAGCGTTGTGGCGGACAGCTACGAGCAGTACTTC
>TRBD2|TRBJ2-3|TRBV6-4|-|14
CASSWTSGSDTQYF
TGTGCCAGCAGTTGGACTAGCGGGAGCGATACGCAGTATTTT
>-|TRBJ2-7|TRBV7-8|-|15
CASSVQSTTGYEQYF
TGTGCCAGCAGCGTACAATCGACTACCGGCTACGAGCAGTACTTC
>TRBD2|TRBJ2-7|TRBV6-6|many|14
CASSRLAVSYEQYF
TGTGCCAGCAGTAGACTAGCGGTGTCCTACGAGCAGTACTTC
>TRBD1|TRBJ2-2|TRBV5-5|few|15
CASSRNRGNTGELFF
TGTGCCAGCAGCCGGAACAGGGGGAACACCGGGGAGCTGTTTTTT
>TRBD2|TRBJ2-1|TRBV5-1|-|15
CASSLELAGDNEQFF
TGCGCCAGCAGCTTGGAGCTAGCGGGGGACAATGAGCAGTTCTTC
>-|TRBJ2-6|TRBV18|-|17
CASSRLTGASGANVLTF
TGTGCCAGCTCACGCCTTACAGGAGCCTCTGGGGCCAACGTCCTGACTTTC
>TRBD1|TRBJ1-2|TRBV7-9|-|14
CASSLAGTGSGYTF
TGTGCCAGCAGCTTAGCGGGGACAGGGAGCGGCTACACCTTC
>TRBD2|TRBJ2-1|TRBV19|once|20
CASSIVPFSTSGSIADEQFF
TGTGCCAGTAGTATAGTCCCTTTCTCGACTAGCGGGAGTATAGCGGATGAGCAGTTCTTC
>-|TRBJ1-5|TRBV7-8|-|14
CASRTGGDLEPQHF
TGTGCCAGCAGGACCGGGGGGGACCTGGAGCCCCAGCATTTT
>TRBD1|TRBJ2-3|TRBV23-1|-|21
CASSQEEDRVEKRTSTDTQYF
TGCGCCAGCAGTCAAGAGGAGGACAGGGTTGAGAAAAGAACCTCCACAGATACGCAGTATTTT
>TRBD2|TRBJ2-3|TRBV12-5|-|15
CASGLVSSGIDTQYF
TGTGCTAGTGGTTTGGTGTCCAGCGGGATCGATACGCAGTATTTT
>-|TRBJ2-2|TRBV27|-|13
CASSSRSSGELFF
TGTGCCAGCAGTTCGAGGAGCTCCGGGGAGCTGTTTTTT
>-|TRBJ1-2|TRBV12-3/TRBV12-4|-|11
CASRDSYGYTF
TGTGCCAGCAGGGACAGCTATGGCTACACCTTC
>-|TRBJ2-3|TRBV5-6|-|15
CASSKSGLGTDTQYF
TGTGCCAGCAGCAAAAGCGGGTTAGGCACAGATACGCAGTATTTT
>-|TRBJ2-4|TRBV5-3|-|19
CVRSPSHQDRPIAKNIQYF
TGTGTCAGAAGCCCCTCCCACCAAGACAGGCCCATAGCCAAAAACATTCAGTACTTC
>TRBD2|TRBJ2-7|TRBV30|-|14
CAWGRGSGSSEQYF
TGTGCCTGGGGGCGAGGTAGCGGGAGTAGCGAGCAGTACTTC
>-|TRBJ2-1|TRBV5-1|-|12
CASSRDLNEQFF
TGCGCCAGCAGTAGGGACTTAAATGAGCAGTTCTTC
>-|TRBJ2-7|TRBV5-6|-|12
CASSWNRDEQYF
TGTGCCAGCAGCTGGAACAGGGACGAGCAGTACTTC
>-|TRBJ2-1|TRBV5-1|-|16
CASSLVGARRLDEQFF
TGCGCCAGCAGCTTGGTAGGCGCCCGGAGATTGGATGAGCAGTTCTTC
>TRBD2|TRBJ2-1|TRBV5-4|-|15
CASSLSGLANNEQFF
TGTGCCAGCAGCTTGTCAGGACTAGCCAACAATGAGCAGTTCTTC
>TRBD2|TRBJ2-1|TRBV27|-|14
CASRGTSGFYEQFF
TGTGCCAGCAGGGGGACTAGCGGGTTCTATGAGCAGTTCTTC
>TRBD1|TRBJ2-1|TRBV5-1|many|16
CASSINRDRVNNEQFF
TGCGCCAGCAGCATAAACCGGGACAGAGTTAACAATGAGCAGTTCTTC
>-|TRBJ1-1|TRBV6-1|-|16
CASSAFLTGMNTEAFF
TGTGCCAGCAGTGCCTTTTTGACGGGTATGAACACTGAAGCTTTCTTT
>TRBD1|TRBJ1-2|TRBV6-5|-|16
CASSYSPQGAGDGYTF
TGTGCCAGCAGTTACTCCCCTCAGGGGGCTGGGGATGGCTACACCTTC
>TRBD2|TRBJ2-2|TRBV5-1|-|15
CASSFSGRNTGELFF
TGCGCCAGCAGCTTTAGCGGGAGGAACACCGGGGAGCTGTTTTTT
>-|TRBJ1-2|TRBV5-6|-|15
CASSLGLRETYGYTF
TGTGCCAGCAGCTTGGGGTTGAGGGAAACTTATGGCTACACCTTC
>-|TRBJ1-2|TRBV7-2|-|14
CASSLESGLFGYTF
TGTGCCAGCAGCTTAGAGTCAGGGCTATTTGGCTACACCTTC
>-|TRBJ2-5|TRBV18|-|15
CASSPRAGERETQYF
TGTGCCAGCTCACCCCGGGCGGGTGAAAGAGAGACCCAGTACTTC
>TRBD1|TRBJ2-1|TRBV6-1|-|15
CASSDQGVLYNEQFF
TGTGCCAGCAGTGACCAGGGGGTGCTTTACAATGAGCAGTTCTTC
>-|TRBJ2-5|TRBV24-1|-|11
CATSNERGQYF
TGTGCCACCAGCAACGAACGGGGCCAGTACTTC
>TRBD1|TRBJ2-7|TRBV27|-|14
CASSPDRGGYEQYF
TGTGCCAGCAGTCCGGACAGGGGAGGCTACGAGCAGTACTTC
>TRBD2|TRBJ2-1|TRBV3-1/TRBV3-2|once|19
CATEDRAGTRGARYNEQFF
TGTGCCACTGAAGACAGAGCCGGGACTAGGGGGGCGAGGTACAATGAGCAGTTCTTC
>-|TRBJ2-5|TRBV14|-|16
CASSSYAGTQGETQYF
TGTGCCAGCAGCTCCTATGCCGGGACACAAGGAGAGACCCAGTACTTC
>-|TRBJ2-5|TRBV15|few|14
CATSRGAHQETQYF
TGTGCCACCAGCAGAGGGGCCCACCAAGAGACCCAGTACTTC
>-|TRBJ1-2|TRBV15|-|14
CATSTPGRIYGYTF
TGTGCCACCAGCACCCCGGGGAGGATTTACGGCTACACCTTC